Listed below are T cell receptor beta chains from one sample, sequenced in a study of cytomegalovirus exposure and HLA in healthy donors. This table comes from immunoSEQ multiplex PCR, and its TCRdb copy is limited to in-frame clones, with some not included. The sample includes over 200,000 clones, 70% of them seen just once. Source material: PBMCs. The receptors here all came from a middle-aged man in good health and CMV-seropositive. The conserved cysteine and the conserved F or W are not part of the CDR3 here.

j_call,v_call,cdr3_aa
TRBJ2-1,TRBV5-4,ASRQGGLAAYNEQF
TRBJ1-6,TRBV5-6,ASSYRDTRNSPLH
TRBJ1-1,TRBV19,ASSMGTGVSTEAF
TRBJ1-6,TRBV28,ASSFFLISSYNSPLH
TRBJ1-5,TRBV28,ASSLTQGGLRAQH
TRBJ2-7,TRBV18,ASSPRADLRDEQY
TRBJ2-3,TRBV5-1,ASTSTPRTDTQY
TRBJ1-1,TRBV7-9,SSSLAAGSPEAF
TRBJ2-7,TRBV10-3,AIGDSPYEQY
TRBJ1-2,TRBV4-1,ASSQRTVGGYT
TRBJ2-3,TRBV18,ASSPRQTTDTQY
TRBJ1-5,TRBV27,ATRTGENNQPQH
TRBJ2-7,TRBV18,ASSPSMKGTGNEQY
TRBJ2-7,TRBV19,ASSMAGWYEQY
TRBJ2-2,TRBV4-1,ASSPTGSSLRTGELF
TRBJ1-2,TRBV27,ASSLEGGQGVLGGYT
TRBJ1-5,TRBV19,ASTSMGQGSNQPQH
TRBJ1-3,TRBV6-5,ASSYSQTASGNTIY
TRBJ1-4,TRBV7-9,SSSLGLTAFNEKLF
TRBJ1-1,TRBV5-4,ASSFRGARISEAF
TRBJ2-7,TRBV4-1,ASSQDGTSGYEQY
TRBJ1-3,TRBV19,ASSTGVSGNTIY
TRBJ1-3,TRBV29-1,SAAGTGGIGNTIY
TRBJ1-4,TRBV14,ASSRGGSEKLF
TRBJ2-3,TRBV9,ASSARGQGETDTQY
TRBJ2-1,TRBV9,ASSVGPTSGGDYNEQF
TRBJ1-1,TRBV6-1,ASSENLRGRSTEAF
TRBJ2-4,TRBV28,ASSPVPQNIQY
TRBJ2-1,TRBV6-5,ASSKGLADNEQF
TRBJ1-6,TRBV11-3,ASSLVRDSPLH
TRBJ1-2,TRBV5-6,ASSLGAGVGGYT
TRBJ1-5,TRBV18,ASSPSDSSNQPQH
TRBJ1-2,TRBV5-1,ASSARGGGYT
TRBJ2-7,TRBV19,ASSYDRGRPYEQY
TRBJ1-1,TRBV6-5,ATRNTEAF
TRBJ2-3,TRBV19,ASSRTSGEFDTQY
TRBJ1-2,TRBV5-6,ASSSTGVHT
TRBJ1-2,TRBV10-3,AISPGQGGFEGGYT
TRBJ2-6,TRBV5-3,ARSSPRWVSGANVLT
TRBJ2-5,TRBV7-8,ASAREGRMETQY
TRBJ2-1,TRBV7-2,ASSLRGLVYNEQF
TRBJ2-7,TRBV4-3,ASSQERTGGEQY
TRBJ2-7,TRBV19,ASSPPSGRTTVYEQY
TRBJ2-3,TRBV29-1,SAERRGGQY
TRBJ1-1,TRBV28,ASSTRGANTEAF
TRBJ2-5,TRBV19,ASSIGGGASPETQY
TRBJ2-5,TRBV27,ASSTQQGGRETQY
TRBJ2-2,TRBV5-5,ASSPRWATGELF
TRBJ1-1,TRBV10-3,ATGPGNRNTEAF
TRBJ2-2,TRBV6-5,ASSFFPSGGTGELF
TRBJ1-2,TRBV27,ASSRTGNYGYT
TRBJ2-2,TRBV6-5,ASSYDGGGQRRELF
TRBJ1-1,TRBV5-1,ASSPGAENTEAF